This note documents a single TCR beta chain sequence. What it recognizes is unknown. The record originates from a study of response to subunit inactivated influenza vaccine. Study-level results: Every seasonal influenza vaccination brings in few new T cells, the authors suggested.

The CDR3 is 17 amino acids. Unmatched junction bases numbered 15, after V lost 4 bases and J lost 4 bases. Germline CDR1 reads SEHNR; CDR2 reads FQNEAQ (reference sequence). TCRdb called the RT-PCR reads again in MiXCR, with one record for every CDR3 protein. The data show roughly 760,000 distinct CDR3 sequences, with 21% seen just once and about a tenth held by the top ten. V usage is TRBV7-9 and J usage is TRBJ2-7; the match to TRBD1 covers 8 bases. The TCR sequence derives from a middle-aged man who received an inactivated influenza vaccine. This material consisted of PBMCs from blood, taken about 5 days after vaccination. The CDR3 DNA is TGTGCCAGCAGCTCAGCTCACTGGGACAGGACTCCTTACGAGCAGTACTTC. Its translation: CASSSAHWDRTPYEQYF.